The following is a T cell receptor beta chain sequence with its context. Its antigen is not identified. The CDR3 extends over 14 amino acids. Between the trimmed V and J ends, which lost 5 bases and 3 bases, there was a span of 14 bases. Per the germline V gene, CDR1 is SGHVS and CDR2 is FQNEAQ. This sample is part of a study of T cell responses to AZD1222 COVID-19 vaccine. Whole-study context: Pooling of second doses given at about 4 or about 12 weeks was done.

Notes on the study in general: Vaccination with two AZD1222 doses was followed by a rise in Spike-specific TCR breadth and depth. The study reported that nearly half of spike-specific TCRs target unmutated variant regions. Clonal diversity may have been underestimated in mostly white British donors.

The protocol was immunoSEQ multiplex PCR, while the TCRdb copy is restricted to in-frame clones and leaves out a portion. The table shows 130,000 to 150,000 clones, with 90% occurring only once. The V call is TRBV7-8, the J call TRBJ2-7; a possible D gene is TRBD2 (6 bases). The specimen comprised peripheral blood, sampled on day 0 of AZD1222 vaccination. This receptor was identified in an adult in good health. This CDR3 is CASSREQGLYEQYF. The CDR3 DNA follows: TGTGCCAGCAGCCGAGAGCAGGGACTCTACGAGCAGTACTTC.